This T cell receptor (beta chain) came from a study of cytomegalovirus exposure and HLA in healthy donors. Unrecorded immune exposure was likely among donors, who were nominally healthy when sampled. PCR involved 60 Vbeta and 13 Jbeta primers. The data were produced by immunoSEQ multiplex PCR, yet TCRdb's version contains in-frame clones alone and is incomplete. This sample yields about 150,000 clones, of which around 72% are seen a single time; roughly 2.1% belongs to the top ten. Study-wide results and caveats: Being indistinguishable, some V segments were excluded, TRBV6-2 and TRBV6-3 among them. Sequencing likely generated an artifact that appeared as a cluster of highly shared sequence variants.

CDR1 and CDR2 from the germline V gene are SGHTA and FQGNSA. The CDR3 totals 15 residues. Trimming took 6 bases from V and 4 from J, leaving 16 bases between them. Remarks on this clone: The target antigen is unknown.

Sequencing input: PBMCs. The V and J genes are TRBV7-2 and TRBJ2-1; perhaps TRBD1 as D (6 bases). The TCR originated in a man aged 40-50 years in good health and CMV-seronegative. This CDR3 is CASRLRTEGYNEQFF. CDR3 coding DNA: TGTGCCAGCAGACTCCGGACAGAGGGATACAATGAGCAGTTCTTC.